A single sample is the source of the 20 T cell receptor beta chains below, sequenced in a study of shared clonotypes between healthy human individuals. Naive CD8 isolation took CD45RO-negative cells positively selected for CCR7 and excluded terminally differentiated effector memory CD45RA+ cells. Profiled with immunoSEQ multiplex PCR; TCRdb holds only in-frame clones, not every one. The data contain about 2.1 million clones, 90% to 95% of them seen just once; the ten biggest clones take up less than 2%. Sample: naive CD8+ T cells from PBMCs. The receptors stem from a man aged 18 to 29 in good health. Some clones in this sample may be carry-over from other donors' samples.

This sequence joins TRBV11-2 and TRBJ2-7; TRBD2 matches 7 bases. CDR1 SGHAT and CDR2 FQNNGV come from the germline V gene. Trimming took 1 base from V and 2 from J; bases not matched to a gene: 11. There are 17 residues in the CDR3. The CDR3 region is CASSLGSGLAVPYEQYF. The CDR3 DNA reads TGTGCCAGCAGCTTAGGTTCTGGGCTAGCGGTGCCCTACGAGCAGTACTTC. Full variable domain (outside the CDR3, taken from reference TRBV11-2 and TRBJ2-7): EAGVAQSPRYKIIEKRQSVAFWCNPISGHATLYWYQQILGQGPKLLIQFQNNGVVDDSQLPKDRFSAERLKGVDSTLKIQPAKLEDSAVYLCASSLGSGLAVPYEQYFGPGTRLTVT.

This chain joins TRBV30 and TRBJ1-1; D not certain. This CDR3 comprises 13 residues. CDR1 is GTSNPN, CDR2 SVGIG, per germline (reference sequence). With 0 bases removed from V and 3 bases from J, the gap between germline ends came to 8 bases. The CDR3 sequence is CAWSVSVYTEAFF. For the CDR3, the DNA is TGTGCCTGGAGTGTATCAGTATACACTGAAGCTTTCTTT.

The gene calls are TRBV7-9 and TRBJ2-3; a weak D match, TRBD2 (5 bases). The germline V gene encodes CDR1 SEHNR and CDR2 FQNEAQ (reference sequence). The V end was cut by 3 bases, the J end by 6 bases, with 16 bases between. CDR3 length: 15 residues. In DNA, the CDR3 is TGTGCCAGCAGCTTTCCAACGTCCGGGGAGGATACGCAGTATTTT. Protein sequence: CASSFPTSGEDTQYF.

The chain combines TRBV6-5 with TRBJ1-1; 8 positions agree with TRBD1. Per the germline V gene, CDR1 is MNHEY and CDR2 is SVGAGI. The length of the CDR3 is 13 residues. With 2 bases clipped from V and 8 bases from J, the junction kept 4 bases outside the gene matches. In nucleotides, the CDR3 is TGTGCCAGCAGTTACCGGACAGGGTGGGAAGCTTTCTTT. Its protein product is CASSYRTGWEAFF.

In regard to this clone: This specimen includes other DNA sequences encoding the same CDR3. The chain combines TRBV28 with TRBJ2-7, with 7 bases matching TRBD2. The CDR3 has 14 residues. The V gene's germline CDR1 is MDHEN and CDR2 SYDVKM. After removal of 5 bases from V and 5 bases from J, the junction contained 9 bases not matched to a gene. The CDR3 bases are TGTGCCAGCAGTCCCCCTGGGAGGGTTCACGAGCAGTACTTC. Protein: CASSPPGRVHEQYF.

Of note for this clone: Other DNA sequences in this sample translate to the same CDR3. The chain recombines TRBV9 with TRBJ2-1; 10 bases line up with TRBD2. This CDR3 spans 15 amino acids. The V gene's germline CDR1 is SGDLS and CDR2 YYNGEE. Trimming removed 0 bases from V and 8 bases from J; junction bases left unmatched: 5. The CDR3 DNA reads TGTGCCAGCAGCGTAGTAGCGGGAGGTCCCCATGAGCAGTTCTTC. Its protein is CASSVVAGGPHEQFF. The full variable domain, in which reference TRBV9 and TRBJ2-1 provide the parts outside the CDR3, is DSGVTQTPKHLITATGQRVTLRCSPRSGDLSVYWYQQSLDQGLQFLIQYYNGEERAKGNILERFSAQQFPDLHSELNLSSLELGDSALYFCASSVVAGGPHEQFFGPGTRLTVL.

The rearrangement uses TRBV20-1 and TRBJ1-1, with 7 bases fitting TRBD1. V dropped 6 bases and J dropped 6; count of bases not matched to a gene: 4. The CDR3 is 11 amino acids. The V gene's germline CDR1 is DFQATT and CDR2 SNEGSKA (reference sequence). CDR3 loop: CSAETGPEAFF. The DNA for the CDR3 is TGCAGTGCCGAGACAGGGCCTGAAGCTTTCTTT.

This rearrangement joins TRBV7-9 to TRBJ2-7, with 8 bases matching TRBD2. The CDR3 length is 13 residues. CDR1 SEHNR and CDR2 FQNEAQ come from the germline V gene (reference sequence). The ends lost 5 bases at V and 2 bases at J; junction bases unmatched: 2. CDR3 in amino acids: CASSGGGPYEQYF. Here the CDR3 DNA reads TGTGCCAGCAGCGGCGGGGGGCCCTACGAGCAGTACTTC.

The rearrangement links TRBV28 to TRBJ2-7; the D gene is possibly TRBD2 (5 bases). The V and J ends lost 4 bases and 6 bases respectively, with 10 bases between them. Germline V lookup: CDR1 MDHEN, CDR2 SYDVKM. CDR3 size: 12 residues. The CDR3 sequence: CASSWVRGEQYF. For the CDR3, the DNA is TGTGCCAGCAGTTGGGTTCGGGGCGAGCAGTACTTC.

J is TRBJ2-2 and V is TRBV2, with TRBD2 matching over 7 bases. V gave up 10 bases and J gave up 1 base; unmatched junction bases: 9. The CDR3 sequence is 15 residues long. Per germline, CDR1 SNHLY and CDR2 FYNNEI. The CDR3 loop reads CATPREGLNTGELFF. The CDR3 coding sequence is TGTGCCACCCCGAGGGAGGGACTGAACACCGGGGAGCTGTTTTTT.

The rearrangement links TRBV30 to TRBJ2-1; D remains ambiguous. The V gene lost 0 bases and the J gene lost 5 bases, with 8 bases spanning the gap. This CDR3 spans 13 amino acids. Germline V CDR1 and CDR2: GTSNPN, SVGIG (reference sequence). For the CDR3, the DNA is TGTGCCTGGAGTGTACACAACGACAATGAGCAGTTCTTC. It translates to CAWSVHNDNEQFF.

The CDR3 sequence is CASSRTGGAGELFF. DNA of the CDR3: TGTGCCAGCAGCCGGACAGGGGGGGCCGGGGAGCTGTTTTTT. The genes are TRBV11-2 and TRBJ2-2, with TRBD1 matching 10 bases. The CDR3 runs to 14 residues. CDR1 SGHAT and CDR2 FQNNGV come from the germline V gene. V trimming: 5 bases; J trimming: 6 bases; junction bases outside the gene matches: 3.

This clone was observed a handful of times. The chain employs TRBV4-1 and TRBJ1-1, with a possible D match to TRBD1 (5 bases). Trimming took 2 bases from V and 0 from J, leaving 13 bases between them. This CDR3 has 16 amino acids. Germline V lookup: CDR1 MGHRA, CDR2 YSYEKL. The CDR3 nucleotides are TGCGCCAGCAGCCAAAACTGGGACGGAATGAACACTGAAGCTTTCTTT. Its protein is CASSQNWDGMNTEAFF.

The gene calls are TRBV9 and TRBJ2-1, with D perhaps assigned TRBD1 or TRBD2 (5 bases each). The germline V gene encodes CDR1 SGDLS and CDR2 YYNGEE. This CDR3 region has 14 residues. The germline V and J ends were trimmed by 4 bases and 8 bases, with 16 bases remaining between them. CDR3 DNA: TGTGCCAGCAGCCCCGGGACCCTCGACTATGAGCAGTTCTTC. The encoded protein is CASSPGTLDYEQFF.

This chain links TRBV29-1 with TRBJ2-7; 7 bases fit TRBD1. This CDR3 has 13 amino acids. CDR1 is SQVTM and CDR2 is ANQGSEA in the germline V gene. The trim removed 6 bases at V and 2 bases at J, leaving 7 bases unmatched. CDR3 region: CSVSSGTAYEQYF. CDR3 bases: TGCAGCGTAAGTTCCGGGACAGCCTACGAGCAGTACTTC.

The chain employs TRBV6-1 and TRBJ2-7; 11 nucleotides agree with TRBD2. V shed 6 bases, J shed 5 bases, and the junction held 9 bases outside the gene matches. The V gene's germline CDR1 is MNHNS and CDR2 SASEGT. CDR3 length equals 15 residues. The CDR3 sequence is CASRTGLAVQNEQYF. The CDR3 DNA is TGTGCCAGCAGAACGGGACTAGCGGTGCAAAACGAGCAGTACTTC.

The chain links TRBV7-9 to TRBJ2-2; D is possibly TRBD2 (6 bases). CDR3 size: 16 residues. The germline CDR1 and CDR2 sequences are SEHNR and FQNEAQ (reference sequence). Trimming took off 4 bases at V and 6 bases at J, with 18 bases between the two ends. The CDR3: CASSWENWEVAGELFF. CDR3 in DNA: TGTGCCAGCAGCTGGGAGAACTGGGAGGTTGCCGGGGAGCTGTTTTTT.

The rearrangement links TRBV7-9 to TRBJ2-7; 8 nucleotides match TRBD2. CDR1 and CDR2 from the germline V gene are SEHNR and FQNEAQ (reference sequence). The CDR3 has 16 residues. The J segment lost 3 bases and the V segment lost 5 bases, leaving 12 bases of the junction unmatched. The CDR3 protein is CASSQVTSGGDYEQYF. The CDR3 DNA reads TGTGCCAGCAGCCAAGTAACTAGCGGAGGGGACTACGAGCAGTACTTC.

This chain links TRBV7-9 with TRBJ2-1; 13 nucleotides agree with TRBD2. V shed 4 bases, J shed 8 bases, and the junction held 8 bases outside the gene matches. Germline V gene data show CDR1 as SEHNR and CDR2 as FQNEAQ (reference sequence). The CDR3 loop spans 16 amino acids. The CDR3 loop reads CASSSWTSGSRDEQFF. CDR3 DNA: TGTGCCAGCAGCTCCTGGACTAGCGGGAGTCGGGATGAGCAGTTCTTC.

In its sample, this clone was seen once. The chain joins TRBV27 to TRBJ2-3; no clear D. The V end was cut by 5 bases, the J end by 10 bases, with 16 bases between. The CDR3 totals 13 residues. CDR1 is MNHEY and CDR2 is SMNVEV in the germline V gene (reference sequence). CDR3 bases: TGTGCCAGCAGTAAACTCGACCCCGATCCGCAGTATTTT. Residues: CASSKLDPDPQYF.